This record covers a single T cell receptor beta chain. No antigen is known for it. No much larger clone is present one base from it, and per-base qualities are unavailable. The TCR beta chain CDR3 region was sequenced with the immunoSEQ assay. As for the authors' bioinformatics: For each specimen, the T-cell fraction, clonal dominance, and maximum TCR clone frequency were calculated. TCRdb retrieved this table from immuneACCESS and kept in-frame rearrangements only. Not all clones are present; in checked studies, unresolved V genes account for under half, and no reason is known for the remainder. That table supplies the V and J calls and clone size; D and trimming were determined from the DNA. The sample yields some 6,000 clones; around 75% were counted once. Approximately 12% of the sample is taken by the ten largest. V drops 5 bases and J drops 1 base, leaving 13 bases in between. The CDR3 covers 15 residues, taking in both the cysteine and the phenylalanine. CDR3 DNA is the only sequence kept; it has 45 bases, read in frame from the first base. CDR1 SGHRS and CDR2 YFSETQ are derived from the germline V gene.

These data come from a study of T cell repertoires in urothelial bladder cancer (dated by TCRdb to the late 2010s). For the study in its entirety: Clinical stages of the approximately twelve resected lesions were three cT0, three cTa, three cT1 and three cT2 or greater. Some twelve patients with bladder lesions who were undergoing transurethral resection were prospectively identified. The study compared TCR repertoire clonality in bladder tumors with that in benign bladder inflammation. Roughly 13 resected bladder lesions, made up of urothelial carcinoma (UC+) and benign (UC-) specimens, were studied.

On the study overall, not on this receptor specifically: Urothelial carcinoma specimens had fewer T cells than benign specimens, with medians of about 5,000 and 25,000. The median percentage of tumor infiltrating lymphocytes was over 1.5% in carcinoma specimens and around 11% in benign specimens. In carcinoma specimens a single T-cell clone made up as much as 17% of infiltrating lymphocytes, compared with around 2% in benign specimens.

Bladder lesion specimens were collected at transurethral resection and stored at -80C. DNA was isolated from the bladder specimens obtained at transurethral resection. Rearrangement joined TRBV5-1 to TRBJ2-1; the best D guess is TRBD1, with 6 bases matching. What was sequenced was tumor-infiltrating cells from bladder cancer. The source of this sequence is a human donor with urothelial carcinoma. CDR3 reads: CASSGVDSSYNEQFF. In nucleotide form, the sequence is TGCGCCAGCAGTGGTGTGGACAGTTCCTACAATGAGCAGTTCTTC.